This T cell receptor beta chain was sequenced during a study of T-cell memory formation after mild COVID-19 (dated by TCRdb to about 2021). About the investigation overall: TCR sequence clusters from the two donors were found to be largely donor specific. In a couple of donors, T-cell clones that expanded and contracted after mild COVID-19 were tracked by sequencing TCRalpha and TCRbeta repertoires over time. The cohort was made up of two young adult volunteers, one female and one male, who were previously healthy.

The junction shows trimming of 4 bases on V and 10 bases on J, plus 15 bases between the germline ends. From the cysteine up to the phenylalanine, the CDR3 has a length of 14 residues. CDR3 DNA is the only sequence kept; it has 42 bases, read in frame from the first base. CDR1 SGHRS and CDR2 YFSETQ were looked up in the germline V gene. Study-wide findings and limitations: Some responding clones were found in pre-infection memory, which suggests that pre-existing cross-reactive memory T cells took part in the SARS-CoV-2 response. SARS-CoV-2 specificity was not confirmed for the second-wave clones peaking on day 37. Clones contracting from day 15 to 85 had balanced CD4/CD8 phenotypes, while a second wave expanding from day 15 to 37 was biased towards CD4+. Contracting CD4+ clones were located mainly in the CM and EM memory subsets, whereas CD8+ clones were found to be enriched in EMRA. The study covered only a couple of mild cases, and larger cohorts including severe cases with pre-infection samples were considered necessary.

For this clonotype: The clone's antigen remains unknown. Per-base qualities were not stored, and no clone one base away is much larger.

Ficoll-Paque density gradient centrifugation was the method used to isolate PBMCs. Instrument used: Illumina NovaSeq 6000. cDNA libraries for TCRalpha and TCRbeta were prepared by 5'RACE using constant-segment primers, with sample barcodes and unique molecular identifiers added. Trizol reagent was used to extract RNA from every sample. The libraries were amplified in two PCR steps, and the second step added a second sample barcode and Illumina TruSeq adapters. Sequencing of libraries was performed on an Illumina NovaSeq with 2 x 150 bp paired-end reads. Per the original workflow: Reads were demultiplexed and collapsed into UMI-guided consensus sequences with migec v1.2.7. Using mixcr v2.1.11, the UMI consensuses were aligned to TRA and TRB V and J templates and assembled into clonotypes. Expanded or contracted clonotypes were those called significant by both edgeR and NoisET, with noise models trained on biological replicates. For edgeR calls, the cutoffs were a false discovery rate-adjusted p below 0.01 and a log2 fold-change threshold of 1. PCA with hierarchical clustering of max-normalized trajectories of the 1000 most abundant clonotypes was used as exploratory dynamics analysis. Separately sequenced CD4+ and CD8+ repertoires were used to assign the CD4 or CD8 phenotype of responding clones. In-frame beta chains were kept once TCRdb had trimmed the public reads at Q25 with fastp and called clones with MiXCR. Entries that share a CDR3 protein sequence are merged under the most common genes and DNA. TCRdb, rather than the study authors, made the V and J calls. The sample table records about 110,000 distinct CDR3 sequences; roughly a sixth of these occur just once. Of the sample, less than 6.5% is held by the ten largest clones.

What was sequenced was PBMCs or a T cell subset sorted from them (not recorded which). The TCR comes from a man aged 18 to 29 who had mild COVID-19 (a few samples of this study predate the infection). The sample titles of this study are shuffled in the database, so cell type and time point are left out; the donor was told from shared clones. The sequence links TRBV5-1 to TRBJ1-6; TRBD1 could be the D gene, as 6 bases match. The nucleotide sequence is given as TGCGCCAGCAGCCTCGGGGGGCGGGGATCACCCCTCCACTTT. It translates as CASSLGGRGSPLHF.